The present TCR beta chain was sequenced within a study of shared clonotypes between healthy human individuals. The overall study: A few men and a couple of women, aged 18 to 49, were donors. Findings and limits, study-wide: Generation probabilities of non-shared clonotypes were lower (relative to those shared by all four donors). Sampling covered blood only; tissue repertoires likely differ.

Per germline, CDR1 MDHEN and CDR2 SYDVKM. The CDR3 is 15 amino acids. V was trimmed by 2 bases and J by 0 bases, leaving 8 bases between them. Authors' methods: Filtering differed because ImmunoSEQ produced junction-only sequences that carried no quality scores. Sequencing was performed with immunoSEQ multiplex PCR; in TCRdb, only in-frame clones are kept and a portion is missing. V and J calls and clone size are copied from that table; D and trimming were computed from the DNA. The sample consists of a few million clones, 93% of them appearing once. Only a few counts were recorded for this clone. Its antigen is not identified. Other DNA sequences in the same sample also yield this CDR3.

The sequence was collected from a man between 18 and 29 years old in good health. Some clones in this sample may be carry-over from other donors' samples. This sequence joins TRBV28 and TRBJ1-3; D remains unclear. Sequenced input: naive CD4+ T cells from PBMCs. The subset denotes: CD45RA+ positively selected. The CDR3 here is CASSLGPLSGNTIYF. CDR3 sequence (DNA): TGTGCCAGCAGTTTAGGCCCCCTCTCTGGAAACACCATATATTTT.